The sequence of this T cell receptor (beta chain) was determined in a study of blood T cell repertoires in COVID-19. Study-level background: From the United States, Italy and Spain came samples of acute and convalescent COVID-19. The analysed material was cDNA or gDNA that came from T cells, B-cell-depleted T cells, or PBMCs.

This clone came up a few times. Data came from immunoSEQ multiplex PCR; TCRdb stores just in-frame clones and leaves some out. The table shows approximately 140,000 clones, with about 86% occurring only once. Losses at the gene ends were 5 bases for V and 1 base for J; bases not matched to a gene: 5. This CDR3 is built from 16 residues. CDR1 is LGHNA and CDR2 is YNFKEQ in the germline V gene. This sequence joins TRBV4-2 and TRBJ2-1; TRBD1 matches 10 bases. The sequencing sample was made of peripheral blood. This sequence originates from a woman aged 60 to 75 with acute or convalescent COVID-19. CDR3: CASSSRDRGSYNEQFF. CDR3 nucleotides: TGTGCCAGCAGCTCCCGGGACAGGGGTTCCTACAATGAGCAGTTCTTC.